This T cell receptor (beta chain) was sequenced during a study of control samples from healthy donors and cancer patients. Using immunoSEQ multiplex PCR, the repertoire was profiled, and TCRdb retains in-frame clones only, with some absent. The profile shows approximately 120,000 clones, 90% of them singletons. The CDR3 is 17 amino acids. CDR1 and CDR2 from the germline V gene are KGHSH and LQKENI. The V and J ends lost 4 bases and 8 bases, in that order; junction bases with no gene match: 11. The J gene is TRBJ2-1, the V gene TRBV18, with 13 bases identical to TRBD2. Sequencing was carried out using blood. The origin of this receptor is a human donor in good health. The donor label of this sample is uncertain. The CDR3 DNA is TGTGCCAGCTCACGAGGGACTAGCGGGGTTGTAAGGGATGAGCAGTTCTTC. This sequence encodes CASSRGTSGVVRDEQFF.